The present T cell receptor (beta chain) was sequenced within a study of a mutant IDH1 vaccine in newly diagnosed glioma. Profiling relied on immunoSEQ multiplex PCR, and the TCRdb table lists in-frame clones only, not all of them. The sample includes around 18,000 clones, over 95% of them seen just once. The CDR3 loop spans 16 amino acids. Germline CDR1 reads KGHSH; CDR2 reads LQKENI. With V trimmed by 3 bases and J by 1 base, 4 bases remained unmatched. This clone was seen just once. Time point specified: baseline, week 1 (first vaccination visit). Treatment in this sample: pre-vaccination baseline after standard-of-care therapy.

The specimen was peripheral blood mononuclear cells (PBMCs), collected from a glioma patient treated with radiotherapy, temozolomide or both. The rearrangement links TRBV18 to TRBJ1-4, with 8 bases that match TRBD1. The sequence derives from a woman younger than 30 with glioma. Some clones in this sample may be carry-over from other donors' samples. The CDR3 sequence is CASSPTGQETNEKLFF. CDR3 sequence (DNA): TGTGCCAGCTCACCGACGGGACAGGAAACTAATGAAAAACTGTTTTTT.